This T cell receptor beta chain was documented in a study of CD8 T cells in Susac syndrome. RNA, at roughly 0.45 to 1 ug, was reverse transcribed with random hexamers. TCRdb reanalysed the immunoSEQ multiplex PCR reads using MiXCR and keeps one entry per CDR3 protein. The sample contains tens of thousands of distinct CDR3 sequences, 90% to 95% of which appear only once. The length of the CDR3 is 15 residues. Germline assignment: CDR1 SGHTA and CDR2 FQGNSA. V lost 7 bases to trimming and J lost 2 bases; unmatched junction nucleotides: 11. The sequencing sample was made of CD8+ T cells from PBMCs. The V and J genes are TRBV7-2 and TRBJ2-7; the match to TRBD2 covers 7 bases. The clonotype originates from a human donor with multiple sclerosis. The CDR3 loop reads CASTFYSGTAYEQYF. The CDR3 DNA is TGTGCCAGCACTTTTTACAGCGGGACCGCCTACGAGCAGTACTTC.